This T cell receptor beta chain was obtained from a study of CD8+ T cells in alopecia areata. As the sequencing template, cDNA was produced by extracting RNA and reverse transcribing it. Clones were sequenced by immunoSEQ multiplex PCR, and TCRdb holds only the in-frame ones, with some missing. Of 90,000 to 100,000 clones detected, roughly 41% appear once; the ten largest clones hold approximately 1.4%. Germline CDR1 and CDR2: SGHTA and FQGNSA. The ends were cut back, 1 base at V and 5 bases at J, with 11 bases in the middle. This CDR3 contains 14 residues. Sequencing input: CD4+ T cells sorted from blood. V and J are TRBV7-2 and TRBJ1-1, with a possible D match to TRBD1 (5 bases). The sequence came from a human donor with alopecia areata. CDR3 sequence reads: CASSLEGSETEAFF. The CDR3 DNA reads TGTGCCAGCAGCTTAGAGGGGTCGGAAACTGAAGCTTTCTTT.